This T cell receptor beta chain was retrieved from a study of cytomegalovirus exposure and HLA in healthy donors. Findings and caveats of the study: Associated with cytomegalovirus, according to the listing, were approximately 160 TCR beta chains. Most TCR sequences were seen very rarely across donors, but some public TCRs occurred in many.

Only in-frame clones appear in the TCRdb table, and some are missing; sequencing was by immunoSEQ multiplex PCR. Of about 140,000 clones listed, around four fifths are singletons. From the approximately 120-subject validation cohort, which was separate from the approximately 700-subject first cohort, the donors were drawn. The CDR3 totals 20 residues. Germline V lookup: CDR1 SGHTA, CDR2 FQGNSA. J lost 0 bases, V lost 0 bases, and 14 bases had no gene match. Comment on this clone: Its antigen is not identified.

The TCR comes from a woman in her 30s in good health and CMV-seronegative. This rearrangement joins TRBV7-2 to TRBJ2-7; TRBD2 matches 10 bases. The sequenced material came from PBMCs. The CDR3: CASSLAELPSGGPSSYEQYF. The CDR3 DNA reads as TGTGCCAGCAGCTTAGCGGAGTTGCCTAGCGGGGGCCCCAGCTCCTACGAGCAGTACTTC. Full variable domain (outside the CDR3, taken from reference TRBV7-2 and TRBJ2-7): GAGVSQSPSNKVTEKGKDVELRCDPISGHTALYWYRQSLGQGLEFLIYFQGNSAPDKSGLPSDRFSAERTGGSVSTLTIQRTQQEDSAVYLCASSLAELPSGGPSSYEQYFGPGTRLTVT.